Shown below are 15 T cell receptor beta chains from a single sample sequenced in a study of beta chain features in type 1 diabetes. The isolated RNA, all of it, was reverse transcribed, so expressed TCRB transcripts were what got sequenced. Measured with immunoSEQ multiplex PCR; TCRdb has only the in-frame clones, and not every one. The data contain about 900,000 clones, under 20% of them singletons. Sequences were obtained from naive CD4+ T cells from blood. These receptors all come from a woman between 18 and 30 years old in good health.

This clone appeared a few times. The CDR3 spells CASREHPPSRLAGSSYNEQFF. The DNA for the CDR3 is TGTGCCAGTAGAGAGCACCCCCCGTCCAGACTAGCGGGATCCTCCTACAATGAGCAGTTCTTC. V gene TRBV19 combines with J gene TRBJ2-1, with 11 bases that match TRBD2. This CDR3 comprises 21 residues. V was pared by 6 bases and J by 0 bases, with 19 bases of the junction left unmatched. Germline V gene data show CDR1 as LNHDA and CDR2 as SQIVND (reference sequence).

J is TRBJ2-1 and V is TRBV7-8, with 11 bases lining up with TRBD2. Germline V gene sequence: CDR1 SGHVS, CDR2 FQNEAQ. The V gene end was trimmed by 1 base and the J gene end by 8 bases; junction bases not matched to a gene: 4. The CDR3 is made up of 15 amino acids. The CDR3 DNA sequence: TGTGCCAGCAGCTTAGTTCTAGCGGGAGGTTATGAGCAGTTCTTC. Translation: CASSLVLAGGYEQFF. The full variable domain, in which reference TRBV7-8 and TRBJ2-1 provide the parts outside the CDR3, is GAGVSQSPRYKVAKRGQDVALRCDPISGHVSLFWYQQALGQGPEFLTYFQNEAQLDKSGLPSDRFFAERPEGSVSTLKIQRTQQEDSAVYLCASSLVLAGGYEQFFGPGTRLTVL.

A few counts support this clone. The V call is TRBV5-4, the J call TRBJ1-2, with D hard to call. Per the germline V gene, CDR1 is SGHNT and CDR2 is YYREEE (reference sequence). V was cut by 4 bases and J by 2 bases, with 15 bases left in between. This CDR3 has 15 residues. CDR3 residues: CASSTWEAGNYGYTF. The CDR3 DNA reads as TGTGCCAGCAGCACCTGGGAGGCTGGGAACTATGGCTACACCTTC.

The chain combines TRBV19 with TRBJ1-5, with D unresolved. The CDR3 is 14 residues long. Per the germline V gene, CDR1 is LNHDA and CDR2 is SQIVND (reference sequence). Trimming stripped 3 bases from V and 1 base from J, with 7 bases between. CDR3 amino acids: CASSIFPSNQPQHF. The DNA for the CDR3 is TGTGCCAGTAGTATTTTTCCGAGCAATCAGCCCCAGCATTTT. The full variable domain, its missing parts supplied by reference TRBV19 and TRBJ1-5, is DGGITQSPKYLFRKEGQNVTLSCEQNLNHDAMYWYRQDPGQGLRLIYYSQIVNDFQKGDIAEGYSVSREKKESFPLTVTSAQKNPTAFYLCASSIFPSNQPQHFGDGTRLSIL.

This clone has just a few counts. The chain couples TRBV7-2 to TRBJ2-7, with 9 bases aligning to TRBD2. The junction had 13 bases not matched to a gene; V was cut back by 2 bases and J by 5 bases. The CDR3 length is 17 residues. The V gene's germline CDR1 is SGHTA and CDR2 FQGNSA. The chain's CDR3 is CASSLIAGGRANNEQYF. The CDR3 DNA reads TGTGCCAGCAGCTTAATAGCCGGCGGGAGGGCCAACAACGAGCAGTACTTC.

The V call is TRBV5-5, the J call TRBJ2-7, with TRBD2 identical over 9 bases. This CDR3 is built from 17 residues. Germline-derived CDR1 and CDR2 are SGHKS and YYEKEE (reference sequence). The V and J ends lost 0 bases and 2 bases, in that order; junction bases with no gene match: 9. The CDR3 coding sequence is TGTGCCAGCAGCTTGGGACCCGCGGCGGGAGGGCCCTACGAGCAGTACTTC. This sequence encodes CASSLGPAAGGPYEQYF.

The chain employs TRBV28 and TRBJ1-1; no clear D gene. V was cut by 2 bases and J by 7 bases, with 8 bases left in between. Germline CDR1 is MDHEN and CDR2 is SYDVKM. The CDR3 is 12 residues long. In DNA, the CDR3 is TGTGCCAGCAGTTTAGTGGGATATGAAGCTTTCTTT. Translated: CASSLVGYEAFF.

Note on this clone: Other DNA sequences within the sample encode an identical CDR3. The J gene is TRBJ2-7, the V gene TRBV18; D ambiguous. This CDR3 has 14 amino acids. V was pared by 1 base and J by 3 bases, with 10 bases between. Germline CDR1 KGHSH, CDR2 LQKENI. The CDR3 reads CASSPRDSLYEQYF. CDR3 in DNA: TGTGCCAGCTCACCACGGGATTCGCTCTACGAGCAGTACTTC.

This CDR3 reads CASSDNEGLADSYEQYF. In nucleotides, the CDR3 is TGTGCCAGCAGCGACAATGAGGGACTAGCGGATTCCTACGAGCAGTACTTC. The rearrangement joins TRBV11-3 to TRBJ2-7, with TRBD2 matching over 11 bases. CDR3 length: 17 residues. Germline values: CDR1 SGHNT, CDR2 YENEEA. The V and J ends lost 5 bases and 1 base, in that order; junction bases with no gene match: 10.

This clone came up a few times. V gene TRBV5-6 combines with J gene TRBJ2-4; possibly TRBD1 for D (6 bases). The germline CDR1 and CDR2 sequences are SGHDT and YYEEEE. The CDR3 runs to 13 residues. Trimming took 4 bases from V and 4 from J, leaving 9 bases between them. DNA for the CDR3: TGTGCCAGCAGCCTGGACAGAAAAAACATTCAGTACTTC. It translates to CASSLDRKNIQYF.

CDR3 DNA: TGTGCCAGCAGTCTCCGACAGAGCAATCAGCCCCAGCATTTT. This gives the protein CASSLRQSNQPQHF. The J gene is TRBJ1-5, the V gene TRBV6-5; a weak D match, TRBD1 (5 bases). V lost 5 bases, J lost 1 base, and 9 bases lay in between. Looked up from germline, CDR1 is MNHEY and CDR2 is SVGAGI. This CDR3 contains 14 residues.

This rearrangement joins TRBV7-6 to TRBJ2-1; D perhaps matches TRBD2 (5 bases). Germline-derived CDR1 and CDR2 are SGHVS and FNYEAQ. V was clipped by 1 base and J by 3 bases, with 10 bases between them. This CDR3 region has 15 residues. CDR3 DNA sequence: TGTGCCAGCAGCTTAGTGGCAGGAGGCTACAATGAGCAGTTCTTC. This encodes CASSLVAGGYNEQFF.

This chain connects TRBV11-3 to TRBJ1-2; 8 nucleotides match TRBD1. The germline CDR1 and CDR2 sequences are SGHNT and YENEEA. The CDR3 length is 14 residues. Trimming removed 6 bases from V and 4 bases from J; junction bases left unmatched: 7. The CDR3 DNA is TGTGCCAGCAGGCCCATCGACAGGGGCTATGGCTACACCTTC. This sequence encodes CASRPIDRGYGYTF.

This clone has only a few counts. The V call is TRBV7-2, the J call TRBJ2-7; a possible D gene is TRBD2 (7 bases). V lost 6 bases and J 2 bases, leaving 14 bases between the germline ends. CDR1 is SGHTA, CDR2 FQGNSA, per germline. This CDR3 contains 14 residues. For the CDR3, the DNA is TGTGCCAGCAGTAGACGGGGGGCACCCTACGAGCAGTACTTC. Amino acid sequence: CASSRRGAPYEQYF.

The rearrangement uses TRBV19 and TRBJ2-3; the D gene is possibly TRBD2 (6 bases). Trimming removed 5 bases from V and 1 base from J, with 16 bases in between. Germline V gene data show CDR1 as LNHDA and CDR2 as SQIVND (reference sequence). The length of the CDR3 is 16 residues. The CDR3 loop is CASSARLGDGTDTQYF. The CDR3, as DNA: TGTGCCAGTAGTGCGAGACTAGGGGACGGCACAGATACGCAGTATTTT.